Below are 9 T cell receptor beta chains sequenced from a single sample in a study of cytomegalovirus exposure and HLA in healthy donors. Profiled with immunoSEQ multiplex PCR; TCRdb holds only in-frame clones, not every one. The table has approximately 300,000 clones, about nine tenths seen once. Input material: PBMCs. Receptor source: a woman aged 18-35 years in good health and CMV-seronegative.

The DNA for the CDR3 is TGTGCCAGCACCCCTAGGGGACTAGCGAACGAGCAGTACTTC. Amino acid sequence: CASTPRGLANEQYF. The V call is TRBV7-9, the J call TRBJ2-7, with 10 bases identical to TRBD2. The CDR3 is made up of 14 amino acids. V lost 7 bases to trimming and J lost 5 bases; unmatched junction nucleotides: 8. CDR1 and CDR2 from the germline V gene are SEHNR and FQNEAQ (reference sequence).

The genes are TRBV6-1 and TRBJ1-2, with no clear D. The CDR3 has 14 residues. CDR1 and CDR2 from the germline V gene are MNHNS and SASEGT. The ends were cut back, 0 bases at V and 3 bases at J, with 8 bases in the middle. The CDR3 DNA follows: TGTGCCAGCAGTGAAGCGGCCAGGTACTATGGCTACACCTTC. It specifies CASSEAARYYGYTF.

This clone was recorded a few times. V is TRBV19 and J is TRBJ1-2; 7 positions match TRBD1. Per germline, CDR1 LNHDA and CDR2 SQIVND (reference sequence). The CDR3 consists of 13 residues. V lost 4 bases and J lost 6; bases outside the gene matches: 5. CDR3 coding DNA: TGTGCCAGTAGTAGACCCGGGACAGATGGCTACACCTTC. Its translation is CASSRPGTDGYTF.

The rearrangement uses TRBV4-2 and TRBJ2-2; D is possibly TRBD2 (7 bases). Germline V gene lookup returns CDR1 LGHNA and CDR2 YNFKEQ. Deletions cut 0 bases from V and 2 bases from J, with 25 bases between. This CDR3 has 21 residues. The CDR3 reads CASSQENGGVAGALNTGELFF. The CDR3 DNA reads as TGTGCCAGCAGCCAAGAGAATGGAGGGGTCGCGGGGGCGCTAAACACCGGGGAGCTGTTTTTT.

This clone was detected only once. The genes are TRBV7-8 and TRBJ2-7; 8 nucleotides align to TRBD2. The junction had 4 bases not matched to a gene; V was cut back by 5 bases and J by 4 bases. The CDR3 length is 13 residues. Germline CDR1 reads SGHVS; CDR2 reads FQNEAQ. Written as DNA, the CDR3 is TGTGCCAGCAGCCAAAGCGGGAGTTACGAGCAGTACTTC. This codes for CASSQSGSYEQYF.

The rearrangement links TRBV6-5 to TRBJ1-1; D is unclear. V dropped 2 bases and J dropped 7 bases, with 11 bases sitting between them. CDR1 MNHEY and CDR2 SVGAGI come from the germline V gene. The CDR3 contains 13 residues. The CDR3 loop reads CASSYVGAGEAFF. In DNA form, the CDR3 reads TGTGCCAGCAGTTACGTGGGCGCCGGTGAAGCTTTCTTT.

This clone was counted between two and nine times. The V and J genes are TRBV2 and TRBJ1-2; 7 bases line up with TRBD1. Trimming took 9 bases from V and 0 from J; bases not matched to a gene: 7. CDR3 size: 14 residues. Germline V gene lookup returns CDR1 SNHLY and CDR2 FYNNEI. The CDR3 here is CASEGASSNYGYTF. In nucleotides, the CDR3 is TGTGCCAGTGAGGGGGCCTCCTCTAACTATGGCTACACCTTC.

CDR3 sequence reads: CASSYPGQENTGELFF. The CDR3, as DNA: TGTGCCAGCAGTTATCCGGGACAGGAGAACACCGGGGAGCTGTTTTTT. The genes are TRBV7-6 and TRBJ2-2; 8 bases agree with TRBD1. This CDR3 is 16 amino acids long. V was pared by 6 bases and J by 1 base, with 7 bases of the junction left unmatched. Looked up from germline, CDR1 is SGHVS and CDR2 is FNYEAQ.

This chain links TRBV7-2 with TRBJ1-1; TRBD1 matches 8 bases. Germline values: CDR1 SGHTA, CDR2 FQGNSA. The CDR3 length is 15 residues. V trimming: 2 bases; J trimming: 5 bases; junction bases outside the gene matches: 7. CDR3 in amino acids: CASSLSGGDGTEAFF. The CDR3 DNA reads as TGTGCCAGCAGCTTATCAGGGGGCGATGGGACTGAAGCTTTCTTT.